This T cell receptor (beta chain) was identified during a study of CD8+ T cells in alopecia areata. Following RNA extraction, reverse transcription yielded cDNA that acted as the sequencing template. Clones were read by immunoSEQ multiplex PCR, and TCRdb kept only the in-frame ones, dropping some. The sample shows 170,000 or so clones, around 71% of them seen only once. Treatment noted: oral pan-JAK inhibitor, 5-10 mg twice daily. This CDR3 comprises 11 residues. Looked up from germline, CDR1 is SQVTM and CDR2 is ANQGSEA. V was shortened by 6 bases and J by 3 bases, with 8 bases between the two germline ends. This clone was seen a handful of times.

Sequences were derived from CD4+ T cells sorted from blood, sampled at week 4, from a patient treated with tofacitinib. The TCR was taken from a human donor with alopecia areata. The gene calls are TRBV29-1 and TRBJ1-1; D possibly corresponds to TRBD1 (5 bases). In nucleotides, the CDR3 is TGCAGCGTGTCAGGGTACACTGAAGCTTTCTTT. It yields the protein CSVSGYTEAFF. The full variable domain, with the rest looked up from reference TRBV29-1 and TRBJ1-1, is SAVISQKPSRDICQRGTSLTIQCQVDSQVTMMFWYRQQPGQSLTLIATANQGSEATYESGFVIDKFPISRPNLTFSTLTVSNMSPEDSSIYLCSVSGYTEAFFGQGTRLTVV.